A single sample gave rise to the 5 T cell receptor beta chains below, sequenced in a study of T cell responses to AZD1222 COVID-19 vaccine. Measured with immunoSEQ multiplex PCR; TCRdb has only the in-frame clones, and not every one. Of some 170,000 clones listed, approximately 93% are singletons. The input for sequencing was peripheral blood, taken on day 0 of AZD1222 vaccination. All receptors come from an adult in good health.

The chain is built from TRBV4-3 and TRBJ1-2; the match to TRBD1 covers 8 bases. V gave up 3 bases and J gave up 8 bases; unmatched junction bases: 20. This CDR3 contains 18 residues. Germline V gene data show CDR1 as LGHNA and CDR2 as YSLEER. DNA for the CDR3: TGCGCCAGCAGCCAGGTACTCGTTCCTGGACAGGGTGTTTCGGGCTACACCTTC. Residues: CASSQVLVPGQGVSGYTF.

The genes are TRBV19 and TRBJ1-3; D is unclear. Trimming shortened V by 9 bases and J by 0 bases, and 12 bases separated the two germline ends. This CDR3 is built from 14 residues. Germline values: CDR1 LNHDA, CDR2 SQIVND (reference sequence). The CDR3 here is CARRILISGNTIYF. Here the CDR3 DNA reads TGTGCCAGAAGAATCCTTATCTCTGGAAACACCATATATTTT. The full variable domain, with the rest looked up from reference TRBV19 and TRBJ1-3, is DGGITQSPKYLFRKEGQNVTLSCEQNLNHDAMYWYRQDPGQGLRLIYYSQIVNDFQKGDIAEGYSVSREKKESFPLTVTSAQKNPTAFYLCARRILISGNTIYFGEGSWLTVV.

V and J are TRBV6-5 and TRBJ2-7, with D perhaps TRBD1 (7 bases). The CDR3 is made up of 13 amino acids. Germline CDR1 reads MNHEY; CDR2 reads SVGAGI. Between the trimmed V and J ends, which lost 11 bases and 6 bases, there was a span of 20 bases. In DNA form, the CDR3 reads TGTGCCGGAGGGAGACAGGGCCGCGGCGAGCAGTACTTC. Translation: CAGGRQGRGEQYF.

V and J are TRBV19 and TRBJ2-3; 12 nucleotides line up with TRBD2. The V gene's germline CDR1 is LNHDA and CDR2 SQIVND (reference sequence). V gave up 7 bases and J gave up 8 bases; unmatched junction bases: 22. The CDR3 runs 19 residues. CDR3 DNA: TGTGCCAGTACCACCCTCCTAGCGGGGGGGCCTCGTCCTCGTGGTACGCAGTATTTT. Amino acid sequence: CASTTLLAGGPRPRGTQYF.

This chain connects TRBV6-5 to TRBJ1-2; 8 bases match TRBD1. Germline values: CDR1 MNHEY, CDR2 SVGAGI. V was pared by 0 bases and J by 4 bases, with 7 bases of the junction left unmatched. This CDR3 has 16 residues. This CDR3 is CASSYSIGQGPYGYTF. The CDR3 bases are TGTGCCAGCAGTTACTCGATAGGACAGGGACCCTATGGCTACACCTTC.